Detailed here is one T cell receptor (beta chain). Its antigen is as yet unknown. At one boundary the junction diverges from the germline segment, which might be a read error. The data belong to a study of T cells in Graves' hyperthyroidism and ophthalmopathy. Study in general: The authors collected peripheral blood at initial diagnosis, before any treatment. Broader study findings: Blood shared most expanded thyroid clonotypes above 0.001.

TCR beta CDR3 region amplification was performed from RNA transcripts. During a first-round RT-PCR of the TCR CDR3, the HTBI primer set was used. TCRdb called the multiplex PCR reads again in MiXCR, with one record for every CDR3 protein. The table includes approximately 400,000 distinct CDR3 sequences, about 20% detected once. This CDR3 region has 13 residues. Germline CDR1 is MNHEY and CDR2 is SMNVEV (reference sequence). Sequencing was done on a sample of blood. This TCR derives from a woman younger than 35 with Graves' hyperthyroidism. The chain has TRBV27 and TRBJ2-7; maybe TRBD2 (5 bases). CDR3 protein: CASRGGGYYDQYF. The CDR3 DNA follows: TGTGCCAGCAGAGGAGGTGGGTATTACGATCAGTACTTC.